The source of this T cell receptor (beta chain) is a study of OX40 agonist ivuxolimab in advanced cancers. TCRdb keeps only in-frame clones here, not all; method: immunoSEQ multiplex PCR. The sample shows some 98,000 clones, 85% to 95% of them seen only once. The sample here was CD4+ or CD8+ T cells sorted from blood, taken in a trial of the OX40 agonist ivuxolimab. This receptor was obtained from an adult with an advanced solid tumor such as melanoma, head and neck, liver or kidney cancer.

The CDR3 here is CASSNSNSPLHF. As DNA, the CDR3 is TGTGCCAGTAGTAACTCAAATTCACCCCTCCACTTT. V gene TRBV19 combines with J gene TRBJ1-6; no clear D. The germline CDR1 and CDR2 sequences are LNHDA and SQIVND (reference sequence). V was shortened by 4 bases and J by 7 bases, with 5 bases between the two germline ends. The CDR3 spans 12 residues. The full variable domain, completed using reference TRBV19 and TRBJ1-6, is DGGITQSPKYLFRKEGQNVTLSCEQNLNHDAMYWYRQDPGQGLRLIYYSQIVNDFQKGDIAEGYSVSREKKESFPLTVTSAQKNPTAFYLCASSNSNSPLHFGNGTRLTVT.